This T cell receptor (beta chain) was sequenced during a study of OX40 agonist ivuxolimab in advanced cancers. General notes on the study: Ivuxolimab was an agonistic, fully human IgG2 monoclonal antibody directed against OX40 (CD134), a costimulatory receptor. Prior anti-PD-1, anti-PD-L1 or anti-CTLA-4 therapy was permitted, and approximately 39% of dose-escalation patients had received checkpoint inhibitors. Partial responses occurred in three dose-escalation patients: two with cutaneous melanoma and one with hepatocellular carcinoma. Intravenous ivuxolimab was administered to patients every 2 weeks at six dose levels: 0.01, 0.1, 0.3, 1.5, 3 and 10 mg/kg. The monotherapy dose-escalation portion (N = 52 patients) of the phase I ivuxolimab trial is reported in the paper. The purpose of peripheral TCRbeta sequencing was to test whether ivuxolimab changed TCR sequence diversity and led to clonal T-cell expansion. Among the 52 dose-escalation patients, some 20 had hepatocellular carcinoma, approximately 15 melanoma, 9 renal cell carcinoma and 9 head and neck cancer. The dose-escalation cohort was about 87% male with a mean age of around 62 years, ranging from roughly 20 to 85. Overall study results and their limits: In the 0.1-3.0 mg/kg groups, partial responders had among the lowest normalized peripheral clonal expansion, particularly in CD8+ T cells. Low levels of normalized T-cell clonal expansion were also shown by some nonresponding patients. On average, CD8+ T cells showed more expanded clones than CD4+ T cells after ivuxolimab. At doses from 0.1 to 3.0 mg/kg, clonal expansion was seen in both CD4+ and CD8+ blood T cells between baseline and week 6. The antigen specificity of the clonally expanded peripheral T cells was not determined.

To sequence the TCRbeta CDR3 region, genomic DNA was isolated from the sorted cells. The immunoSEQ Assay was used for sequencing of TCRbeta CDR3 regions. The clones in this table, taken by TCRdb from immuneACCESS, are in-frame only. Not every clone is retained; where verified, under half of the shortfall comes from an unresolved V gene, and the cause of the rest is unknown. A total of 30,000 to 40,000 clones appear in this sample, about 92% of them only once. The leading ten clones occupy 36% of the sample. CDR1 SGHDN and CDR2 FVKESK are derived from the germline V gene. V loses 2 bases, J loses 2 bases, and the germline ends lie 1 base apart. The CDR3 numbers 11 residues from cysteine through phenylalanine. Solely the CDR3 DNA is kept, with 33 bases framed from the first base. Patients with autoimmune disease history or receiving systemic immunosuppression were excluded from the trial. Peripheral blood for TCR sequencing was collected from all dose cohorts at baseline, on cycle 4 day 1, and on cycle 7 day 1. The samples were drawn from a first-in-human, open-label, multicenter phase I dose-escalation trial of ivuxolimab. Adults with locally advanced or metastatic melanoma, renal cell, hepatocellular, or head and neck squamous cell carcinoma were enrolled in the trial. Before TCR sequencing, CD4+ and CD8+ T cells were separately sorted from peripheral blood.

Notes on this clone: It has no known antigen specificity. Base quality data are lacking; no much larger clone is found one base away.

The input for sequencing was CD4+ or CD8+ T cells sorted from blood, taken in a trial of the OX40 agonist ivuxolimab. Recombination connected TRBV14 to TRBJ2-7; no D gene can be assigned with confidence. The TCR was taken from an adult with an advanced solid tumor such as melanoma, head and neck, liver or kidney cancer. Read as DNA, the sequence is TGTGCCAGCAGCCAAACCTACGAGCAGTACTTC. This encodes CASSQTYEQYF.